This T cell receptor beta chain was found in a study of a mutant IDH1 vaccine in newly diagnosed glioma. The wider study: Those enrolled had earlier been treated with radiotherapy, temozolomide, or both, mostly both. Study results and caveats: Overall, about 92% of patients had vaccine-induced immune responses.

Time point reported: baseline, week 1 (first vaccination visit). Treatment indicated: pre-vaccination baseline after standard-of-care therapy. Turning to this clone: The antigen is undetermined.

Clones were read by immunoSEQ multiplex PCR, and TCRdb kept only the in-frame ones, dropping some. Seen here are tens of thousands of clones, about four fifths observed once, and the top ten hold around 7%. The germline V gene has CDR1 LGHNA and CDR2 YNFKEQ. V was clipped by 2 bases and J by 0 bases, with 8 bases between them. The CDR3 is 14 amino acids. Sequencing used PBMCs, obtained from a glioma patient treated with radiotherapy, temozolomide or both. The clonotype comes from a woman between 45 and 65 years old with glioma. The chain is built from TRBV4-2 and TRBJ2-7; D is perhaps TRBD1 or TRBD2 (6 bases each). CDR3 protein: CASSQRGPSYEQYF. The DNA of the CDR3 is TGTGCCAGCAGCCAACGGGGGCCCTCCTACGAGCAGTACTTC.